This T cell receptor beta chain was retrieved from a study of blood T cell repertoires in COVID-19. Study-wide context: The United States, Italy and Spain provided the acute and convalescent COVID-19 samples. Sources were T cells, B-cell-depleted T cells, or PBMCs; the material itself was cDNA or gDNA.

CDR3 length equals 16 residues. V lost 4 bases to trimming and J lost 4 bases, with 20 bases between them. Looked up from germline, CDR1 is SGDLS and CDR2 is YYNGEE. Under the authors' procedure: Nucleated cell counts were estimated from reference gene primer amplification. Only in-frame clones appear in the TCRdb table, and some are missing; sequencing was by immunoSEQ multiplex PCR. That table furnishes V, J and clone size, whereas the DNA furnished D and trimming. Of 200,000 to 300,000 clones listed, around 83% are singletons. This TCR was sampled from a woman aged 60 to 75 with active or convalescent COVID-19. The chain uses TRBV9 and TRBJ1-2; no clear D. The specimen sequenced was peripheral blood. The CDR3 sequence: CASSQAGFLGTYGYTF. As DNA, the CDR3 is TGTGCCAGCAGCCAAGCGGGGTTTCTTGGAACCTATGGCTACACCTTC.